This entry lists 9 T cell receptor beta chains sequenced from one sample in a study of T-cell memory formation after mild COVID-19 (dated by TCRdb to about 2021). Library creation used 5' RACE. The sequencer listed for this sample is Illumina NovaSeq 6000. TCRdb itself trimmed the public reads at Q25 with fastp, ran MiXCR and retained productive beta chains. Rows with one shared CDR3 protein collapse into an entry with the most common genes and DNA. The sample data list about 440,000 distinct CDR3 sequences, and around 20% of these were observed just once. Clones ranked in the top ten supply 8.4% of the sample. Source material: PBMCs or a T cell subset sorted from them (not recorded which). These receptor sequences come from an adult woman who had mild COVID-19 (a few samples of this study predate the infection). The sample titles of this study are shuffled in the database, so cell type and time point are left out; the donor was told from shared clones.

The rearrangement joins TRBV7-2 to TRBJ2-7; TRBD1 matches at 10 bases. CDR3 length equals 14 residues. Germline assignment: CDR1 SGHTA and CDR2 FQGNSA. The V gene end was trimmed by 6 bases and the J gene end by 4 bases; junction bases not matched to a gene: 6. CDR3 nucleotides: TGTGCCAGCAGGGAGACAGGGGGCGGGTACGAGCAGTACTTC. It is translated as CASRETGGGYEQYF.

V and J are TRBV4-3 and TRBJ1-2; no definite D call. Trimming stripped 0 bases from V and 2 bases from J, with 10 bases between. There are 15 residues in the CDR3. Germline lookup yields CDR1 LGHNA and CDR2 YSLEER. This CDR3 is CASSQEAGANYGYTF. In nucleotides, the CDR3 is TGCGCCAGCAGCCAAGAAGCAGGTGCGAACTATGGCTACACCTTC.

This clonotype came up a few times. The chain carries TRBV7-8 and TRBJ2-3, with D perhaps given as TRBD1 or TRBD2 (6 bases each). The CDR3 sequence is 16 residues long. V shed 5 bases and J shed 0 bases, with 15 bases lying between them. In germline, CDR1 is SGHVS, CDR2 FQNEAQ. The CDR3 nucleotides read TGTGCCAGCAGCCCTCAGTGGGGGGCTAGCACAGATACGCAGTATTTT. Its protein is CASSPQWGASTDTQYF.

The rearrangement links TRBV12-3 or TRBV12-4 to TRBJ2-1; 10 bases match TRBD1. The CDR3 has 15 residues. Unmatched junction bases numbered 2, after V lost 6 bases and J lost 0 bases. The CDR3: CASRRDRGSYNEQFF. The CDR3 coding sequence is TGTGCCAGCAGAAGGGACAGGGGCTCCTACAATGAGCAGTTCTTC.

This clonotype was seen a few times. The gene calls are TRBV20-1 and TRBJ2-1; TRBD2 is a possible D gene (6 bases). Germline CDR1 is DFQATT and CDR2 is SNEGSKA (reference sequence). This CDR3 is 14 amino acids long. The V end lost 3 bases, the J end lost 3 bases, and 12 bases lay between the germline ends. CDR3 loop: CSASGTGVYNEQFF. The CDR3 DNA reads TGCAGTGCTAGCGGGACGGGGGTCTACAATGAGCAGTTCTTC.

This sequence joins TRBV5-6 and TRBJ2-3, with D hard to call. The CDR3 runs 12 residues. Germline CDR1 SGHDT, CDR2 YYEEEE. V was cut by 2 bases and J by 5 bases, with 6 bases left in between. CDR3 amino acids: CASSFSLDTQYF. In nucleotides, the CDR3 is TGTGCCAGCAGCTTCAGTTTAGATACGCAGTATTTT.

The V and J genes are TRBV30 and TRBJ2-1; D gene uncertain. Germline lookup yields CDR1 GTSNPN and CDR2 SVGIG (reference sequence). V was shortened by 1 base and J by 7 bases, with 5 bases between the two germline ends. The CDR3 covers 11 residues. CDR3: CAWSGLNEQFF. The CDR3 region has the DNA TGTGCCTGGAGTGGGCTGAATGAGCAGTTCTTC.

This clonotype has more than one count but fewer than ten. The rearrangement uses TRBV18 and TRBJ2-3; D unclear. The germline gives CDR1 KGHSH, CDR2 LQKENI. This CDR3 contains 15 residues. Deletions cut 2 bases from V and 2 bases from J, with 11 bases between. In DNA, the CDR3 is TGTGCCAGCTCACCAAACGGGCTCCTCACAGATACGCAGTATTTT. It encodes CASSPNGLLTDTQYF.

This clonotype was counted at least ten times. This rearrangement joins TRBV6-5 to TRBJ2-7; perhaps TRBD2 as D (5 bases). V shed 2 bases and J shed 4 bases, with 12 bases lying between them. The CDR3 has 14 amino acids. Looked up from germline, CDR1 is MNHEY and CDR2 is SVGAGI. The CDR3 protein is CASSYVPSMYEQYF. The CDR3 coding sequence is TGTGCCAGCAGTTACGTGCCTAGCATGTACGAGCAGTACTTC.